This T cell receptor beta chain came from a study of T-cell memory formation after mild COVID-19. Study-level points and caveats: Cross-reactive memory appears to have joined, as suggested by some responding clones showing up in pre-infection memory. Mostly located in CM and EM were contracting CD4+ clones, with contracting CD8+ clones located in EMRA.

5'RACE primed from the constant segment yielded TCR alpha and TCR beta cDNA libraries bearing sample barcodes and UMIs. Using its own MiXCR run on the 5' RACE reads, TCRdb lists one record per CDR3 protein. The sample yields a few hundred thousand distinct CDR3 sequences, 20% to 30% seen once. A few counts support this clonotype. Its antigen is not known. CDR3 size: 15 residues. Trimming took 10 bases from V and 2 from J, leaving 19 bases between them. CDR1 is ENHRY, CDR2 SYGVKD, per germline. This sequence was found in an adult woman who had mild COVID-19 (a few samples of this study predate the infection). Cell type and time point are not known. This chain connects TRBV10-3 to TRBJ2-3; D is possibly TRBD2 (6 bases). What was sequenced was PBMCs or a T cell subset sorted from them (not recorded which). Here the CDR3 reads CARRRGFVPTDTQYF. CDR3 DNA sequence: TGTGCCAGACGGCGGGGATTCGTACCCACAGATACGCAGTATTTT.